This is a list of T cell receptor beta chains from one sample in a study of OX40 agonist ivuxolimab in advanced cancers. Clones were read by immunoSEQ multiplex PCR, and TCRdb kept only the in-frame ones, dropping some. Among some 86,000 clones, more than 90% were seen once, and the ten largest hold around 7%. The sample in question was CD4+ or CD8+ T cells sorted from blood, obtained in a trial of the OX40 agonist ivuxolimab. The source is an adult with an advanced solid tumor such as melanoma, head and neck, liver or kidney cancer. CDR3s include the opening cysteine and the closing phenylalanine or tryptophan. The D gene is left open where the match is weak. Clone size is not always given. Where it is, it says once, few, many or a class for expanded clones.

TRBJ2-7 . . TRBV28 TGTGCCAGCAGTCGACTTCTAGGACAGCACTCCTACGAGCAGTACTTC CASSRLLGQHSYEQYF
TRBJ2-5 TRBD2 . TRBV5-1 TGCGCCAGCAGCCTTATCCCGGGGGGGACGCAAGAGACCCAGTACTTC CASSLIPGGTQETQYF
TRBJ1-2 . . TRBV30 TGTGCCTGGAGTGTAGGCGTCGGCTATGGCTACACCTTC CAWSVGVGYGYTF
TRBJ1-2 . . TRBV7-9 TGTGCCAGCAGCGAGACCGTCACGGGGGACTACACCTTC CASSETVTGDYTF
TRBJ2-7 TRBD2 . TRBV6-1 TGTGCCAGCAGTGAAGGGGCTAGCGGGAGGGTCTACGAGCAGTACTTC CASSEGASGRVYEQYF
TRBJ1-1 . . TRBV7-6 TGTGCCAGCAGCTCATATGACAGGAGCACTGAAGCTTTCTTT CASSSYDRSTEAFF
TRBJ1-5 TRBD1 few TRBV28 TGTGCCAGCAGACAGGGGTTGGTTCAGCCCCAGCATTTT CASRQGLVQPQHF
TRBJ1-1 . . TRBV30 TGTGCCTGGAGTGGGGGGGGGCGGGAAACTGAAGCTTTCTTT CAWSGGGRETEAFF
TRBJ2-7 . . TRBV28 TGTGCCAGCAGTTTACCCGGGACGGTCGACTACGAGCAGTACTTC CASSLPGTVDYEQYF
TRBJ2-5 TRBD1 . TRBV7-3 TGTGCCAGCAGCTTAGAGGGACAGGGGGGTGAGACCCAGTACTTC CASSLEGQGGETQYF
TRBJ1-1 . . TRBV29-1 TGCAGCGTTTCCGGGCTAGGCCCAAACACTGAAGCTTTCTTT CSVSGLGPNTEAFF
TRBJ2-5 . once TRBV29-1 TGCAGCGCCCTTTCCCAAGAGACCCAGTACTTC CSALSQETQYF
TRBJ1-2 . . TRBV4-1 TGCGCCAGCAGCCAAGTCAGGGACTATGGCTACACCTTC CASSQVRDYGYTF
TRBJ2-3 TRBD2 . TRBV9 TGTGCCAGCAGCGGCGGGACTAGCGGATTCACAGATACGCAGTATTTT CASSGGTSGFTDTQYF
TRBJ2-7 TRBD2 . TRBV28 TGTGCCAGCAGTCCCCCTGGGACTAGCGGCTCCTACGAGCAGTACTTC CASSPPGTSGSYEQYF
TRBJ2-7 TRBD1 . TRBV27 TGTGCCAGCAGTTTTCGGGACAGGGGTTCCTACGAGCAGTACTTC CASSFRDRGSYEQYF
TRBJ1-6 . . TRBV30 TGTGCCTGGAGTGCGCAGGGGTGGAATTCACCCCTCCACTTT CAWSAQGWNSPLHF
TRBJ2-5 . . TRBV6-1 TGTGCCAGCAGTGCACGAGGGTTGCGCACACAAGAGACCCAGTACTTC CASSARGLRTQETQYF
TRBJ2-3 TRBD2 . TRBV9 TGTGCCAGCAGCGTAGGAGCGGGAGTGTCAGATACGCAGTATTTT CASSVGAGVSDTQYF
TRBJ2-7 TRBD2 . TRBV4-1 TGCGCCAGCAGCCAAGCGAGCCTTGGACTAGAGGCGGCCTACGAGCAGTACTTC CASSQASLGLEAAYEQYF
TRBJ2-1 . . TRBV5-6 TGTGCCAGCAGCTTCCTGGGAAGCTCCTACAATGAGCAGTTCTTC CASSFLGSSYNEQFF
TRBJ2-1 . . TRBV7-8 TGTGCCAGCAGCTTATTGGTCGGGAGAAGTAATAATGAGCAGTTCTTC CASSLLVGRSNNEQFF
TRBJ1-1 . . TRBV5-4 TGTGCCAGCAGCTTGGCGATCGGGGCCTTGAACACTGAAGCTTTCTTT CASSLAIGALNTEAFF
TRBJ1-5 . . TRBV28 TGTGCCAGCTGGCAGGGGAGCAATCAGCCCCAGCATTTT CASWQGSNQPQHF
TRBJ2-7 TRBD1 . TRBV5-1 TGCGCCAGCAGCACCGGACAGGGGGTGTACGAGCAGTACTTC CASSTGQGVYEQYF
TRBJ2-1 . . TRBV15 TGTGCCACCAGCAGAGATGGAGGAAACAATGAGCAGTTCTTC CATSRDGGNNEQFF
TRBJ2-3 TRBD2 . TRBV27 TGTGCCAGCAGTTGGTCTAGCGGTCGGCAGTATTTT CASSWSSGRQYF
TRBJ2-5 TRBD2 . TRBV11-3 TGTGCCAGCAGCGCAGGAGGGACTAACCAAGAGACCCAGTACTTC CASSAGGTNQETQYF
TRBJ1-4 . . TRBV6-1 TGTGCCAGCAGAGACCGGGCCTTAAACGGGGAAAAACTGTTTTTT CASRDRALNGEKLFF
TRBJ1-1 . few TRBV30 TGTGCCTGGACAAAGGGGCAATGGGGGAACACTGAAGCTTTCTTT CAWTKGQWGNTEAFF
TRBJ1-2 . . TRBV28 TGTGCCAGCAGTCGCCCGGCCGGATTGGGCTATGGCTACACCTTC CASSRPAGLGYGYTF
TRBJ2-1 . . TRBV7-3 TGTGCCAGCAGCGATACGAGGCTGGCCAATGAGCAGTTCTTC CASSDTRLANEQFF
TRBJ2-3 . . TRBV28 TGTGCCAGCAGCCCTACAGGGTTCAGGGGAAGCACAGATACGCAGTATTTT CASSPTGFRGSTDTQYF
TRBJ1-4 TRBD1 . TRBV6-5 TGTGCCAGCAGTACGACAGGGGTGGGGGAAAAACTGTTTTTT CASSTTGVGEKLFF
TRBJ2-2 . . TRBV5-4 TGTGCCAGCAGCCCGATGACGGCGAACACCGGGGAGCTGTTTTTT CASSPMTANTGELFF
TRBJ2-5 . . TRBV6-6 TGTGCCAGCAGCCTGGCCCAGAGGAGAGAGACCCAGTACTTC CASSLAQRRETQYF
TRBJ1-2 TRBD1 . TRBV19 TGTGCCAGTAAACCCCCGGACAGGGAATATGGCTACACCTTC CASKPPDREYGYTF
TRBJ2-2 . . TRBV15 TGTGCCACCGGGCGGGGCGGGATTTCGGGCGGGGAGCTGTTTTTT CATGRGGISGGELFF
TRBJ2-7 . . TRBV6-1 TGTGCCAGCAGCAGTAGCGTTACATCCTACGAGCAGTACTTC CASSSSVTSYEQYF
TRBJ2-4 . . TRBV5-1 TGCGCCAGCAGCTTGGAAGGGTACAAAAACATTCAGTACTTC CASSLEGYKNIQYF
TRBJ2-5 TRBD2 . TRBV18 TGTGCCAGCTCGCCTCTAGCGGGACCAGAGACCCAGTACTTC CASSPLAGPETQYF
TRBJ2-6 TRBD1 . TRBV4-1 TGCGCCAGCAGCCAAGATTCGCGGGGACAGGGTGGGGCTGGGGCCAACGTCCTGACTTTC CASSQDSRGQGGAGANVLTF
TRBJ1-5 TRBD1 . TRBV5-6 TGTGCCAGCAGCTTGGAGGGACAGGGGATCAATCAGCCCCAGCATTTT CASSLEGQGINQPQHF
TRBJ2-5 . . TRBV5-4 TGTGCCAGCAGCTTGGCCGGCCGGCAGGGCGGCGAGACCCAGTACTTC CASSLAGRQGGETQYF
TRBJ2-7 TRBD1 . TRBV7-3 TGTGCCAGCAGCTTGGGGACAGGACACTACGAGCAGTACTTC CASSLGTGHYEQYF
TRBJ1-2 . . TRBV19 TGTGCCAGTAAAATAGGGATTAACTATGGCTACACCTTC CASKIGINYGYTF
TRBJ1-2 . . TRBV7-9 TGTGCCAGCAGCTTAGAGTTGAGGGAAGCTGGCTACACCTTC CASSLELREAGYTF
TRBJ2-1 . . TRBV6-5 TGTGCCAGCAGTCAGGAGATCAAAGCTTACAATGAGCAGTTCTTC CASSQEIKAYNEQFF
TRBJ2-7 TRBD1 . TRBV28 TGTGCCAGCAGAACGACAGGGGTGGACTACGAGCAGTACTTC CASRTTGVDYEQYF
TRBJ2-3 TRBD1 . TRBV5-6 TGTGCCAGCAGTCGTACGGACAGGGGATATGGCACAGATACGCAGTATTTT CASSRTDRGYGTDTQYF
TRBJ2-7 . . TRBV21-1 TGTGCCAGCAGCAAAGGGGCAGGGGATACCTACGAGCAGTACTTC CASSKGAGDTYEQYF
TRBJ2-7 TRBD1 . TRBV18 TGTGCCAGCTCATACCGGGACAGGGGATTAGACGAGCAGTACTTC CASSYRDRGLDEQYF
TRBJ1-1 . . TRBV19 TGTGCCAGTAGTGCCCTGGGGAACACTGAAGCTTTCTTT CASSALGNTEAFF
TRBJ1-2 TRBD1 . TRBV7-9 TGTGCCAGCAGGAAGACAGGGCAATCGGGTGGCTACACCTTC CASRKTGQSGGYTF
TRBJ2-3 TRBD1 . TRBV5-4 TGTGCCAGCAGCTCACAGGGGGGTAGCACAGATACGCAGTATTTT CASSSQGGSTDTQYF
TRBJ2-1 . . TRBV19 TGTGCCAGTAGTATTAACAATGAGCAGTTCTTC CASSINNEQFF
TRBJ2-2 . . TRBV5-1 TGCGCCAGCAGCCCTACCCTGGCGGGACTCGCCGGGGAGCTGTTTTTT CASSPTLAGLAGELFF